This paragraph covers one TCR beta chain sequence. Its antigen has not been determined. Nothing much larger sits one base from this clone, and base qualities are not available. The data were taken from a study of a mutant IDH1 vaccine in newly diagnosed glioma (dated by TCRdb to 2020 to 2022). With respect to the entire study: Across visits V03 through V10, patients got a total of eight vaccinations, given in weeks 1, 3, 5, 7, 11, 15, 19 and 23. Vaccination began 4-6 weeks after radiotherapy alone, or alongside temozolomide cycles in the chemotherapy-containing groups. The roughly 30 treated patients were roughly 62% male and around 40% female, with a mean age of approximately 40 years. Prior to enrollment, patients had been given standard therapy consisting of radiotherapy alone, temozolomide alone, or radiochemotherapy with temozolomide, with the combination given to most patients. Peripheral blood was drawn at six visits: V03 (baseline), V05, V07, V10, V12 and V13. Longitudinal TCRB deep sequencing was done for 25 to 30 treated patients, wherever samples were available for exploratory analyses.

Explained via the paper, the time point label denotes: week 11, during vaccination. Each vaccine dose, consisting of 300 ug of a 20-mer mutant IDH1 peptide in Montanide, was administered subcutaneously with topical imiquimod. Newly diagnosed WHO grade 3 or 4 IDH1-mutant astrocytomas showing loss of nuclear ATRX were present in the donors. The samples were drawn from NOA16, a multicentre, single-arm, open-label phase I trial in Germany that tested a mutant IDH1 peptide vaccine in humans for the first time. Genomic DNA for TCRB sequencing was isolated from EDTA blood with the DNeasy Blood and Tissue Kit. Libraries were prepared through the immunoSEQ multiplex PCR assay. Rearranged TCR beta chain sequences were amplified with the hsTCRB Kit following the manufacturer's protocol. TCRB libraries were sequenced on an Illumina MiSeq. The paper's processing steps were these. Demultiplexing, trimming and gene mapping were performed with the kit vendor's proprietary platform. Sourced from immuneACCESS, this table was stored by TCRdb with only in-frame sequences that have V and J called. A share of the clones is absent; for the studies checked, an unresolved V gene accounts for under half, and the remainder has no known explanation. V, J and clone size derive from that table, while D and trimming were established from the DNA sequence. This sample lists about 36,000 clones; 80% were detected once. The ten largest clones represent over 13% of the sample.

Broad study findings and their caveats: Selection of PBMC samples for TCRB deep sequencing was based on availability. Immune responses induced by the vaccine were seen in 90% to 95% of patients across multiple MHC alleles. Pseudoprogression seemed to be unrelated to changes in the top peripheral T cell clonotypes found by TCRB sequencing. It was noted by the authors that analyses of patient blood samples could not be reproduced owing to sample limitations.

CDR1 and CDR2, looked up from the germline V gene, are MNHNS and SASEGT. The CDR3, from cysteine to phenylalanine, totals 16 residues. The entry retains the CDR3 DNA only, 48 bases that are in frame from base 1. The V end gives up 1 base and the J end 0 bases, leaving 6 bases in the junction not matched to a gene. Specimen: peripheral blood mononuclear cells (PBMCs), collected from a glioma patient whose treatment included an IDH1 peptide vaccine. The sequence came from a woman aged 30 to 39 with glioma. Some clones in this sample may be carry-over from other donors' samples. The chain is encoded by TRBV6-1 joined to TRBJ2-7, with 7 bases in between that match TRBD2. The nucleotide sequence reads TGTGCCAGCAGTGAAGTTTGGCGGGGGAGCTCCTACGAGCAGTACTTC. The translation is CASSEVWRGSSYEQYF.